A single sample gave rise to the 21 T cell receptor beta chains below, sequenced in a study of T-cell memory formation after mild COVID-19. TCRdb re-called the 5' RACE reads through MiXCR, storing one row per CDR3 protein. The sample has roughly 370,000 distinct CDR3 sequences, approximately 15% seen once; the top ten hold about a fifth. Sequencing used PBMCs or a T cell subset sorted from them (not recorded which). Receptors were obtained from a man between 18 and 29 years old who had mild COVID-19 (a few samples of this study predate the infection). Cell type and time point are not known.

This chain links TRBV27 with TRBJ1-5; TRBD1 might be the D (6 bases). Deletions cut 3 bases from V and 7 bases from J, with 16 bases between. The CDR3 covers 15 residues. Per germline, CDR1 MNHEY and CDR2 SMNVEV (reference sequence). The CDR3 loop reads CASSFRRQDGQPQHF. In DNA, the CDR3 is TGTGCCAGCAGTTTTAGGAGACAGGATGGCCAGCCCCAGCATTTT.

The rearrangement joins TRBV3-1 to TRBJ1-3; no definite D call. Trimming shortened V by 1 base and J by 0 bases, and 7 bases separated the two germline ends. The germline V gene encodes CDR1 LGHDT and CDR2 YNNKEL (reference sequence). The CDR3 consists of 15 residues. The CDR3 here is CASSQGWSSGNTIYF. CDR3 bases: TGTGCCAGCAGCCAAGGATGGAGCTCTGGAAACACCATATATTTT.

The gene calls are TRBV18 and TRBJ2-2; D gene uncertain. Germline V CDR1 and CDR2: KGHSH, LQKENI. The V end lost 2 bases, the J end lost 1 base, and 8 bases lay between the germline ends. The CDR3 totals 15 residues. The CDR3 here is CASSPGPMNTGELFF. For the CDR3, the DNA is TGTGCCAGCTCACCAGGCCCAATGAACACCGGGGAGCTGTTTTTT.

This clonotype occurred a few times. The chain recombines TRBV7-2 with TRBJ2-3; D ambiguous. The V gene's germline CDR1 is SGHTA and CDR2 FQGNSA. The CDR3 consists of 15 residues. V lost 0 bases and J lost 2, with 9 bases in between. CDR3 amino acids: CASSLAWHTTDTQYF. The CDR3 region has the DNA TGTGCCAGCAGCTTAGCGTGGCATACCACAGATACGCAGTATTTT.

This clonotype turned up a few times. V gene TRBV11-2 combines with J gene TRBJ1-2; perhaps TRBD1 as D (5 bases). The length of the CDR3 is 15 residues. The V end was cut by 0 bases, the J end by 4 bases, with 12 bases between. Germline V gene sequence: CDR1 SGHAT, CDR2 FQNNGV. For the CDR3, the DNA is TGTGCCAGCAGCTTAGATCTACGGGGGAGCTATGGCTACACCTTC. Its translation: CASSLDLRGSYGYTF.

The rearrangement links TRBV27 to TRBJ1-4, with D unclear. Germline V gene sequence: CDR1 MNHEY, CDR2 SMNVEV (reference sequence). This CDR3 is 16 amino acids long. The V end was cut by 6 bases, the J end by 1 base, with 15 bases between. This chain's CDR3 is CASSCDSRGTNEKLFF. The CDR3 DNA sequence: TGTGCCAGCAGCTGTGACTCCCGGGGAACTAATGAAAAACTGTTTTTT.

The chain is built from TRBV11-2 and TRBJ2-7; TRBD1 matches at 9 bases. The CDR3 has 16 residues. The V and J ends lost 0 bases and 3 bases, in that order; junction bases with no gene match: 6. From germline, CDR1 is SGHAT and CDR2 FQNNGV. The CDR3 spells CASSLDPVTGGYEQYV. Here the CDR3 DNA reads TGTGCCAGCAGCTTAGATCCTGTGACAGGGGGCTACGAGCAGTACGTC.

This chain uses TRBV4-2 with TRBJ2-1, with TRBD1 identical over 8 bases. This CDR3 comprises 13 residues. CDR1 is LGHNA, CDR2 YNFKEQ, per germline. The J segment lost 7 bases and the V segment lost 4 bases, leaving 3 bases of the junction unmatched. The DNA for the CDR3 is TGTGCCAGCAGCCTGGACAGGGTAAATGAGCAGTTCTTC. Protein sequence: CASSLDRVNEQFF.

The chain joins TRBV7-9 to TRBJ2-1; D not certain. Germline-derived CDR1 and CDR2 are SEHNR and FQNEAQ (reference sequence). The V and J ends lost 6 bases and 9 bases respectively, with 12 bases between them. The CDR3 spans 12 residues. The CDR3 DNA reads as TGTGCCAGCAGGGAAACCATGGGTGAGCAGTTCTTC. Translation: CASRETMGEQFF.

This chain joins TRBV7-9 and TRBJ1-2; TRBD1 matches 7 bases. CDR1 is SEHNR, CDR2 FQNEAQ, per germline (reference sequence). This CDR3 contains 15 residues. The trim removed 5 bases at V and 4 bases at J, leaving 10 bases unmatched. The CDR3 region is CASSPRGGRGYGYTF. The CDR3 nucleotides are TGTGCCAGCAGCCCGCGAGGGGGCAGGGGCTATGGCTACACCTTC.

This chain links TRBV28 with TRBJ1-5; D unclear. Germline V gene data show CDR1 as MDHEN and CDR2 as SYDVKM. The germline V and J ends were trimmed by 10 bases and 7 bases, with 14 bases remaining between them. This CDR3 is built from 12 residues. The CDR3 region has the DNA TGTGCCACCACAGTTTCGAGGCAGCCCCAGCATTTT. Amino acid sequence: CATTVSRQPQHF.

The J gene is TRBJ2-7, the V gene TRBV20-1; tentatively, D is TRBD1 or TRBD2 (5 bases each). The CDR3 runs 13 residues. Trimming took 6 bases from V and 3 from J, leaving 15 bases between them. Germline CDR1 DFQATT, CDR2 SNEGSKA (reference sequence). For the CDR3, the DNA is TGCAGTGCCTACCGGGACGAGGTCTACGAGCAGTACTTC. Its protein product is CSAYRDEVYEQYF.

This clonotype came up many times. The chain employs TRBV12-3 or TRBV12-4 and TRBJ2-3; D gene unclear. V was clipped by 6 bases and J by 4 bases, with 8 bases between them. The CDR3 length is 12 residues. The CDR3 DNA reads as TGTGCCAGCAGCTTTCTCGCAGATACGCAGTATTTT. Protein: CASSFLADTQYF.

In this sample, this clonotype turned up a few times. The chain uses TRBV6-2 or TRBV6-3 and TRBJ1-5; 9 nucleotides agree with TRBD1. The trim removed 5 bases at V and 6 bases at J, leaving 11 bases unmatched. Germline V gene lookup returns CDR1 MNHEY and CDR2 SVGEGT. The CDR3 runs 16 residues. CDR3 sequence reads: CASSQINRGRVQPQHF. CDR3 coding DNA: TGTGCCAGCAGTCAGATCAACAGGGGGCGAGTTCAGCCCCAGCATTTT.

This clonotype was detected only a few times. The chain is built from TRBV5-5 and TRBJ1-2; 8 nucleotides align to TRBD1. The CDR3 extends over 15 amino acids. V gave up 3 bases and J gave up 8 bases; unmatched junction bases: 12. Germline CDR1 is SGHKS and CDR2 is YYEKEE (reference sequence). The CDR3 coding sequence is TGTGCCAGCAGCTCAGAAAGACAGGGGCGCCAGGGCTACACCTTC. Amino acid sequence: CASSSERQGRQGYTF.

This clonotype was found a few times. DNA for the CDR3: TGTGCCAGCAGCTCACAGGGTTATCGGACCGAGACCCAGTACTTC. Its protein product is CASSSQGYRTETQYF. The chain joins TRBV7-2 to TRBJ2-5; the D gene is possibly TRBD1 (6 bases). Germline CDR1 and CDR2: SGHTA and FQGNSA. V was shortened by 4 bases and J by 5 bases, with 17 bases between the two germline ends. The CDR3 has 15 amino acids.

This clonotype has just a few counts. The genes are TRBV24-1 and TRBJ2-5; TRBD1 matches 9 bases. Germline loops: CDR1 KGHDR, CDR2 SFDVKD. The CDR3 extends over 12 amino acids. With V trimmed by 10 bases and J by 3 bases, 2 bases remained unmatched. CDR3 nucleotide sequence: TGTGCCACACAGGGGGCCGAAGAGACCCAGTACTTC. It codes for CATQGAEETQYF.

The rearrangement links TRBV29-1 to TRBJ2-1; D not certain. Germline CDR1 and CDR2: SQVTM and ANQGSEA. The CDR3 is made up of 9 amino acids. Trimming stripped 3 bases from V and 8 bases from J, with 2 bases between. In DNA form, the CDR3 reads TGCAGCGTTGAGTATGAGCAGTTCTTC. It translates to CSVEYEQFF.

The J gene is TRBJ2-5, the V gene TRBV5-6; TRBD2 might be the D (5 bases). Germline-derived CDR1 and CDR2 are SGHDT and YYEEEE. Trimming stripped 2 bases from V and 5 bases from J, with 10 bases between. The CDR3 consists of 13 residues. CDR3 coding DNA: TGTGCCAGCAGCTTCCTCTGGGAGGAGACCCAGTACTTC. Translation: CASSFLWEETQYF.

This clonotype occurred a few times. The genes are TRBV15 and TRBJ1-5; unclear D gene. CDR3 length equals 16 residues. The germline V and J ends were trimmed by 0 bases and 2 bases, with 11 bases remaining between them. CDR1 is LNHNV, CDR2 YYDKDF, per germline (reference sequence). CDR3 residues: CATSRELGSGNQPQHF. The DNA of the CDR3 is TGTGCCACCAGCAGAGAATTGGGTTCCGGCAATCAGCCCCAGCATTTT.

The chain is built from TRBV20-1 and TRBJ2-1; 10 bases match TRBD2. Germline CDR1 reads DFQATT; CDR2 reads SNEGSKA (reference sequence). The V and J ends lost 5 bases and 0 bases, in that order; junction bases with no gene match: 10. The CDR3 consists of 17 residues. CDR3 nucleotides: TGCAGTGCTCAGCGGGGGGGCCCCCGGGGCTCCTACAATGAGCAGTTCTTC. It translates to CSAQRGGPRGSYNEQFF.